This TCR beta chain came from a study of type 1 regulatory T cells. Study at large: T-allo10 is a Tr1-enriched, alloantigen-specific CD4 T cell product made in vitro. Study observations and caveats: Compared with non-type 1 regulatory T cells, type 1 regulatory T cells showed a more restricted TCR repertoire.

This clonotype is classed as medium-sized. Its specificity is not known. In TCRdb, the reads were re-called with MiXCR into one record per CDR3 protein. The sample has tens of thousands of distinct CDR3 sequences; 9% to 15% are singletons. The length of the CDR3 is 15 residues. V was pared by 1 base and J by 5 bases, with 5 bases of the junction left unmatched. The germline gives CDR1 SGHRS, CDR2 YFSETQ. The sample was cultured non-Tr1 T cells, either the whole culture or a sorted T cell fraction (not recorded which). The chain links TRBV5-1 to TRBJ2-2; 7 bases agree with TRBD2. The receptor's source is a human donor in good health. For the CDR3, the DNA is TGCGCCAGCAGCTTGTCGAATAGCGGGACCGGGGAGCTGTTTTTT. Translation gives CASSLSNSGTGELFF.